This TCR beta chain was captured by sequencing in a study of beta chain features in type 1 diabetes. Background on the study: Patients were similar to healthy donors in age and gender (as well as in cell yields). Sorted cells from all samples, numbering some 99,000,000, were examined. The study, taken as a whole, reports: Patients with Type 1 diabetes showed moderately but significantly shorter TCRB CDR3s in all four CD4+ subsets.

The entirety of the isolated RNA underwent reverse transcription, so expressed TCRB transcripts were sequenced. Here immunoSEQ multiplex PCR was the method, and the copy in TCRdb shows in-frame clones only, minus some. The table includes hundreds of thousands of clones, approximately 10% detected once. The CDR3 sequence is 16 residues long. Trimming removed 0 bases from V and 6 bases from J; junction bases left unmatched: 3. Looked up from germline, CDR1 is LNHNV and CDR2 is YYDKDF (reference sequence). There are many counts of this clone. What it binds is not known. This chain links TRBV15 with TRBJ2-1; 12 bases agree with TRBD2. This TCR was sampled from a woman aged 18-29 years in good health. Sequencing input: naive CD4+ T cells from blood. The CDR3 protein is CATSRDVTSGGNEQFF. CDR3 in DNA: TGTGCCACCAGCAGAGATGTGACTAGCGGGGGCAATGAGCAGTTCTTC.